The 30 T cell receptor beta chains given below trace back to one sample, sequenced in a study of pediatric ulcerative colitis. Produced via immunoSEQ multiplex PCR; TCRdb's table is partial and in-frame only. Among tens of thousands of clones, around 85% were seen once, and the ten largest hold roughly 3.8%. Sequenced input: blood. These receptors all stem from a boy younger than 18 with severe ulcerative colitis.

About this clone: The junction shows a germline mismatch at one end, possibly a read error. The V gene is TRBV27, the J gene TRBJ2-5, with 10 nucleotides matching TRBD1. Gene TRBJ2-7 matches the end of the DNA better, so the J call may be wrong. Germline assignment: CDR1 MNHEY and CDR2 SMNVEV (reference sequence). CDR3 length: 13 amino acids. The CDR3 region is CASRGQGSSEQYF. In DNA, the CDR3 is TGTGCCAGCAGGGGACAGGGGTCCTCCGAGCAGTACTTC.

This chain links TRBV30 with TRBJ2-1; 7 nucleotides match TRBD2. J lost 4 bases, V lost 3 bases, and 9 bases had no gene match. The germline V gene encodes CDR1 GTSNPN and CDR2 SVGIG (reference sequence). The CDR3 runs to 15 residues. DNA of the CDR3: TGTGCCTGGAGGGATCGGACTAGGAAGTACAATGAGCAGTTCTTC. Protein product: CAWRDRTRKYNEQFF.

The genes are TRBV30 and TRBJ2-1; tentatively, D is TRBD1 (6 bases). The V gene's germline CDR1 is GTSNPN and CDR2 SVGIG (reference sequence). Trimming left V 7 bases short and J 3 bases short, with 13 bases between. The CDR3 is 13 amino acids. CDR3 amino acids: CALSEGGYNEQFF. Written as DNA, the CDR3 is TGTGCCTTATCGGAAGGGGGCTACAATGAGCAGTTCTTC.

As concerns this clone: Other DNA sequences in this sample translate to the same CDR3. V is TRBV5-1 and J is TRBJ2-1; tentative D call: TRBD1 (5 bases). Germline V gene data show CDR1 as SGHRS and CDR2 as YFSETQ. The germline V and J ends were trimmed by 0 bases and 4 bases, with 11 bases remaining between them. This CDR3 region has 15 residues. The CDR3 bases are TGCGCCAGCAGCTTGGTGGGGCAGCAGTACAATGAGCAGTTCTTC. It is translated as CASSLVGQQYNEQFF.

This clone was picked up a small number of times. The genes are TRBV28 and TRBJ1-2; 10 bases align to TRBD1. V lost 3 bases, J lost 6 bases, and 1 base stayed unmatched. CDR1 is MDHEN, CDR2 SYDVKM, per germline. The length of the CDR3 is 13 residues. CDR3 DNA sequence: TGTGCCAGCAGTTTCGGGACAGGGGATGGCTACACCTTC. Protein product: CASSFGTGDGYTF.

The V and J genes are TRBV6-5 and TRBJ2-7, with a tentative D call TRBD1 (5 bases). Looked up from germline, CDR1 is MNHEY and CDR2 is SVGAGI. This CDR3 is 14 amino acids long. V lost 5 bases, J lost 3 bases, and 14 bases lay in between. The CDR3 loop reads CASSRDGQYYEQYF. The DNA of the CDR3 is TGTGCCAGCAGTCGAGACGGACAATACTACGAGCAGTACTTC.

The J gene is TRBJ2-1, the V gene TRBV7-9, with a possible D match to TRBD2 (6 bases). Trimming pared 2 bases from V and 0 bases from J, leaving 8 bases between. The CDR3 spans 15 residues. Per germline, CDR1 SEHNR and CDR2 FQNEAQ (reference sequence). The CDR3 DNA reads as TGTGCCAGCAGCTTACTAGCGAGCTCCTACAATGAGCAGTTCTTC. This sequence encodes CASSLLASSYNEQFF.

The J gene is TRBJ1-1, the V gene TRBV11-2; D is unresolved. Trimming removed 1 base from V and 11 bases from J, with 8 bases in between. Germline V gene data show CDR1 as SGHAT and CDR2 as FQNNGV. The CDR3 spans 11 residues. Here the CDR3 reads CASSLGDGAFF. In DNA, the CDR3 is TGTGCCAGCAGCTTAGGAGATGGGGCTTTCTTT. Combining the CDR3 with reference TRBV11-2 and TRBJ1-1 gives the whole variable domain EAGVAQSPRYKIIEKRQSVAFWCNPISGHATLYWYQQILGQGPKLLIQFQNNGVVDDSQLPKDRFSAERLKGVDSTLKIQPAKLEDSAVYLCASSLGDGAFFGQGTRLTVV.

This sequence joins TRBV7-9 and TRBJ2-7, with unresolved D. In germline, CDR1 is SEHNR, CDR2 FQNEAQ (reference sequence). The CDR3 has 12 residues. The V and J ends lost 3 bases and 3 bases respectively, with 6 bases between them. CDR3 DNA: TGTGCCAGCAGCTTGGACCTCTACGAGCAGTACTTC. Encoded protein: CASSLDLYEQYF.

The J gene is TRBJ1-2, the V gene TRBV4-2, with TRBD1 identical over 7 bases. V trimming: 4 bases; J trimming: 1 base; junction bases outside the gene matches: 6. The germline V gene encodes CDR1 LGHNA and CDR2 YNFKEQ. This CDR3 has 15 amino acids. As DNA, the CDR3 is TGTGCCAGCAGCCCAGGGACAGTAAATAACTATGGCTACACCTTC. As protein: CASSPGTVNNYGYTF.

V and J are TRBV2 and TRBJ1-2; D not resolved. Germline V gives CDR1 SNHLY, CDR2 FYNNEI. Deletions cut 1 base from V and 1 base from J, with 25 bases between. The CDR3 length is 20 residues. CDR3 amino acids: CASSEVPVWADHFVNYGYTF. The CDR3 DNA follows: TGTGCCAGCAGTGAAGTCCCGGTGTGGGCAGATCACTTTGTTAACTATGGCTACACCTTC. The full variable domain, in which reference TRBV2 and TRBJ1-2 provide the parts outside the CDR3, is EPEVTQTPSHQVTQMGQEVILRCVPISNHLYFYWYRQILGQKVEFLVSFYNNEISEKSEIFDDQFSVERPDGSNFTLKIRSTKLEDSAMYFCASSEVPVWADHFVNYGYTFGSGTRLTVV.

This chain joins TRBV6-1 and TRBJ1-5; no clear D. Looked up from germline, CDR1 is MNHNS and CDR2 is SASEGT. Trimming took 0 bases from V and 6 from J, leaving 12 bases between them. The CDR3 covers 15 residues. The CDR3: CASSEALLEAQPQHF. The CDR3 DNA sequence: TGTGCCAGCAGTGAAGCGCTTTTGGAGGCTCAGCCCCAGCATTTT.

This chain uses TRBV5-4 with TRBJ2-5, with TRBD2 matching over 8 bases. This CDR3 has 20 residues. J gave up 2 bases and V 2 bases, and 20 bases lay outside the gene matches. Germline-derived CDR1 and CDR2 are SGHNT and YYREEE (reference sequence). The CDR3 protein is CASSFWGWGGAGVGQETQYF. The CDR3 coding sequence is TGTGCCAGCAGCTTCTGGGGGTGGGGAGGAGCGGGAGTGGGTCAAGAGACCCAGTACTTC.

The chain combines TRBV7-9 with TRBJ2-2; the D is unclear. Trimming removed 2 bases from V and 1 base from J, with 8 bases in between. The CDR3 has 15 residues. CDR1 and CDR2 (germline): SEHNR, FQNEAQ (reference sequence). DNA for the CDR3: TGTGCCAGCAGCTTATCACAGTTGAACACCGGGGAGCTGTTTTTT. Translation: CASSLSQLNTGELFF.

This rearrangement joins TRBV27 to TRBJ1-6; D is uncertain. This CDR3 spans 15 amino acids. The V end was cut by 7 bases, the J end by 4 bases, with 14 bases between. Germline V lookup: CDR1 MNHEY, CDR2 SMNVEV (reference sequence). This CDR3 reads CASTYSEGYNSPLHF. Here the CDR3 DNA reads TGTGCCAGCACCTACTCCGAAGGTTATAATTCACCCCTCCACTTT.

The chain combines TRBV18 with TRBJ2-2, with 7 bases lining up with TRBD1. V lost 4 bases and J lost 6; bases outside the gene matches: 11. Germline V gene lookup returns CDR1 KGHSH and CDR2 LQKENI. The length of the CDR3 is 16 residues. CDR3 DNA sequence: TGTGCCAGCTCACTGGGGGACAGTATTCGCGCCGGGGAGCTGTTTTTT. Translated, it gives CASSLGDSIRAGELFF.

Here the CDR3 DNA reads TGTGCCTGGAGTCCTCCGGGATTTGAAGCTTTCTTT. As protein: CAWSPPGFEAFF. V and J are TRBV30 and TRBJ1-1; no reliable D call. Deletions cut 2 bases from V and 7 bases from J, with 11 bases between. The CDR3 consists of 12 residues. Germline CDR1 reads GTSNPN; CDR2 reads SVGIG (reference sequence).

This chain connects TRBV7-2 to TRBJ2-3, with D perhaps given as TRBD1 or TRBD2 (5 bases each). The germline V gene encodes CDR1 SGHTA and CDR2 FQGNSA. The CDR3 has 15 amino acids. V lost 5 bases to trimming and J lost 0 bases, with 12 bases between them. The CDR3 nucleotides are TGTGCCAGCAGCCGAGAGGGGATTAGCACAGATACGCAGTATTTT. It specifies CASSREGISTDTQYF. Full variable domain (remainder filled in from reference TRBV7-2 and TRBJ2-3): GAGVSQSPSNKVTEKGKDVELRCDPISGHTALYWYRQSLGQGLEFLIYFQGNSAPDKSGLPSDRFSAERTGGSVSTLTIQRTQQEDSAVYLCASSREGISTDTQYFGPGTRLTVL.

The chain carries TRBV6-5 and TRBJ1-2; D remains ambiguous. The CDR3 loop spans 14 amino acids. Trimming left V 2 bases short and J 5 bases short, with 12 bases between. Germline V gene sequence: CDR1 MNHEY, CDR2 SVGAGI. The CDR3: CASSYRHSGYGYTF. The CDR3 DNA sequence: TGTGCCAGCAGTTACCGCCATTCGGGGTATGGCTACACCTTC.

This chain uses TRBV6-6 with TRBJ2-5, with TRBD2 matching 9 bases. From germline, CDR1 is MNHNY and CDR2 SVGAGI (reference sequence). The V and J ends lost 8 bases and 2 bases, in that order; junction bases with no gene match: 9. This CDR3 comprises 15 residues. CDR3 sequence (DNA): TGTGCCAGCTCTTGGGCTAGCGGGAAACAAGAGACCCAGTACTTC. It translates to CASSWASGKQETQYF.

The genes are TRBV11-2 and TRBJ2-7; 9 bases match TRBD1. Germline lookup yields CDR1 SGHAT and CDR2 FQNNGV. The junction had 9 bases not matched to a gene; V was cut back by 6 bases and J by 3 bases. The length of the CDR3 is 15 residues. This chain's CDR3 is CASREPGQGNYEQYF. The CDR3 DNA is TGTGCCAGCAGGGAACCGGGACAGGGTAACTACGAGCAGTACTTC.

The chain uses TRBV19 and TRBJ2-7; 10 nucleotides line up with TRBD1. V was clipped by 4 bases and J by 5 bases; unmatched bases: 14. CDR3 size: 17 residues. Germline V CDR1 and CDR2: LNHDA, SQIVND (reference sequence). CDR3 nucleotide sequence: TGTGCCAGTAGTAAGAGGACCGGAGGGGACAGGGGAAACGAGCAGTACTTC. It codes for CASSKRTGGDRGNEQYF.

The chain couples TRBV6-5 to TRBJ2-1, with a weak D call TRBD2 (5 bases). The germline CDR1 and CDR2 sequences are MNHEY and SVGAGI. This CDR3 is 11 amino acids long. V lost 8 bases, J lost 6 bases, and 8 bases lay in between. CDR3 nucleotides: TGTGCCAGCGGACTCGGCAATGAGCAGTTCTTC. Translating gives CASGLGNEQFF.

J is TRBJ2-7 and V is TRBV5-6; D perhaps matches TRBD2 (5 bases). The CDR3 is 16 residues long. In germline, CDR1 is SGHDT, CDR2 YYEEEE. V was pared by 4 bases and J by 2 bases, with 19 bases between. For the CDR3, the DNA is TGTGCCAGCAGCCGACAAGACGGGAAAATGGCCTACGAGCAGTACTTC. It codes for CASSRQDGKMAYEQYF.

The chain joins TRBV10-3 to TRBJ2-3; D remains ambiguous. V was cut by 4 bases and J by 6 bases, with 5 bases left in between. The CDR3 contains 11 residues. CDR1 is ENHRY and CDR2 is SYGVKD in the germline V gene. The CDR3: CAISVVDTQYF. The CDR3 DNA follows: TGTGCCATCAGTGTTGTGGATACGCAGTATTTT.

The CDR3, as DNA: TGTGCCAGCACTTCCAATCTGAACTCCTACGAGCAGTACTTC. Its protein is CASTSNLNSYEQYF. This chain links TRBV7-6 with TRBJ2-7; no reliable D call. V was pared by 7 bases and J by 0 bases, with 13 bases between. The CDR3 runs to 14 residues. Germline CDR1 and CDR2: SGHVS and FNYEAQ.

In DNA form, the CDR3 reads TGCGCCAGCAGCCAACAGCCCCAAGAGACCCAGTACTTC. Translating it yields CASSQQPQETQYF. This chain uses TRBV4-3 with TRBJ2-5; the D is unclear. The V and J ends lost 2 bases and 1 base respectively, with 5 bases between them. Germline V gene sequence: CDR1 LGHNA, CDR2 YSLEER. The CDR3 runs to 13 residues.

This clone has a single count. The V gene is TRBV30, the J gene TRBJ2-1; 7 nucleotides agree with TRBD2. In germline, CDR1 is GTSNPN, CDR2 SVGIG (reference sequence). The CDR3 contains 13 residues. J was trimmed by 9 bases and V by 8 bases; bases with no gene match: 13. CDR3 in DNA: TGTGCCCATACGGGAGGAAATGGTGGTGAGCAGTTCTTC. It yields the protein CAHTGGNGGEQFF.

The J gene is TRBJ2-5, the V gene TRBV7-2, with unresolved D. The CDR3 totals 15 residues. The V end lost 5 bases, the J end lost 7 bases, and 20 bases lay between the germline ends. In germline, CDR1 is SGHTA, CDR2 FQGNSA. CDR3 residues: CASSPTDLRIRTQYF. The DNA for the CDR3 is TGTGCCAGCAGCCCAACGGACCTCCGGATTAGGACCCAGTACTTC.

V usage is TRBV6-1 and J usage is TRBJ2-4; possibly TRBD2 for D (6 bases). The CDR3 totals 16 residues. Germline CDR1 MNHNS, CDR2 SASEGT. Trimming pared 2 bases from V and 4 bases from J, leaving 15 bases between. In nucleotides, the CDR3 is TGTGCCAGCAGTGAATTGTCGGGGGTGGGTAAAAACATTCAGTACTTC. As protein: CASSELSGVGKNIQYF.